The text below deals with one T cell receptor beta chain. It was CD45RO-negative cells, positively selected for CCR7, that made up naive CD8 cells, with terminally differentiated effector memory CD45RA+ cells excluded. These data belong to a study of shared clonotypes between healthy human individuals. TCRdb keeps only in-frame clones here, not all; method: immunoSEQ multiplex PCR. The sample has about 820,000 clones, around 92% seen once. CDR1 SGHRS and CDR2 YFSETQ come from the germline V gene. J lost 5 bases, V lost 7 bases, and 15 bases had no gene match. The CDR3 contains 17 residues. The source of this sequence is a man in his thirties or forties in good health. The chain recombines TRBV5-1 with TRBJ2-7; 13 bases line up with TRBD2. The sequenced sample was naive CD8+ T cells sorted from blood. CDR3 residues: CASGEGLAGKVLHEQYF. CDR3 in DNA: TGCGCCAGCGGCGAGGGACTAGCGGGAAAAGTTCTCCACGAGCAGTACTTC.